A single sample gave rise to the 21 T cell receptor beta chains below, sequenced in a study of vaccination effects on CD4 cells after COVID-19. Assay: immunoSEQ multiplex PCR; the TCRdb copy retains only in-frame clones and omits some. The sample lists more than 20,000 clones; around 66% were seen once. ViraFEST expansion of antigen-specific CD4+ T cells with viral peptide pools preceded sequencing. The culture ran for under eleven days, and then CD4+ T cells were isolated. This person's SARS-CoV-2 infection, confirmed by PCR, occurred between March and December 2020. Antigens for these TCRs are unknown. The input for sequencing was CD4+ T cells from PBMCs cultured with SARS-CoV-2 spike peptides, taken before COVID-19 vaccination. Receptors originate from a human donor who had a prior SARS-CoV-2 infection.

The chain couples TRBV12-5 to TRBJ1-3; 8 bases fit TRBD1. CDR3 size: 17 residues. Trimming at V came to 3 bases and at J to 3 bases, leaving 10 bases not matched to a gene. The V gene's germline CDR1 is LGHNT and CDR2 FRNRAP. CDR3 nucleotides: TGTGCTAGTGGTTTATCAGTGGACAGGGCCTATGGAAACACCATATATTTT. This sequence encodes CASGLSVDRAYGNTIYF.

The V call is TRBV5-5, the J call TRBJ2-3; D is uncertain. Germline V gives CDR1 SGHKS, CDR2 YYEKEE (reference sequence). The CDR3 runs 13 residues. V lost 4 bases and J lost 6, with 12 bases in between. CDR3 in DNA: TGTGCCAGCAGCCGGGCGGCGTCGGATACGCAGTATTTT. It codes for CASSRAASDTQYF.

This chain joins TRBV5-1 and TRBJ2-1, with 8 positions matching TRBD1. The germline V gene has CDR1 SGHRS and CDR2 YFSETQ. The CDR3 is 15 residues long. With 0 bases clipped from V and 7 bases from J, the junction kept 6 bases outside the gene matches. CDR3 DNA sequence: TGCGCCAGCAGCTTGGTGATCCAGGGGGCAAATGAGCAGTTCTTC. Residues: CASSLVIQGANEQFF.

The chain couples TRBV27 to TRBJ2-1; the match to TRBD2 covers 11 bases. The CDR3 is 15 amino acids. Germline V gene sequence: CDR1 MNHEY, CDR2 SMNVEV (reference sequence). Trimming removed 2 bases from V and 9 bases from J; junction bases left unmatched: 6. DNA for the CDR3: TGTGCCAGCAGTTTACTACTAGCGGGAGCGGGTGAGCAGTTCTTC. It translates to CASSLLLAGAGEQFF.

The chain's CDR3 is CASSESSSYNEQFF. CDR3 nucleotide sequence: TGTGCCAGCAGTGAGAGTAGCTCCTACAATGAGCAGTTCTTC. V gene TRBV6-4 combines with J gene TRBJ2-1; D not certain. Germline V gene sequence: CDR1 MRHNA, CDR2 SNTAGT. The CDR3 contains 14 residues. V gave up 3 bases and J gave up 0 bases, with 6 bases separating them.

The chain links TRBV5-4 to TRBJ2-7; TRBD2 agrees at 8 bases. Germline CDR1 and CDR2: SGHNT and YYREEE (reference sequence). V shed 1 base, J shed 3 bases, and the junction held 6 bases outside the gene matches. The CDR3 runs to 15 residues. The CDR3 DNA reads as TGTGCCAGCAGCTTGTACGGGAGGGCACACTACGAGCAGTACTTC. The encoded protein is CASSLYGRAHYEQYF.

This clone is labeled medium-sized (0.01 to 0.1%). This CDR3 is also generated by other DNA sequences in the sample. This chain links TRBV4-2 with TRBJ2-5; 7 bases fit TRBD1. The CDR3 totals 14 residues. Trimming took 3 bases from V and 3 from J; bases not matched to a gene: 4. The germline V gene has CDR1 LGHNA and CDR2 YNFKEQ. The DNA for the CDR3 is TGTGCCAGCAGCCAGGGGACAGCGAAAGAGACCCAGTACTTC. Its translation: CASSQGTAKETQYF.

The chain employs TRBV5-1 and TRBJ2-1, with TRBD2 matching 7 bases. The germline gives CDR1 SGHRS, CDR2 YFSETQ. This CDR3 contains 15 residues. V shed 2 bases and J 3 bases; nucleotides not matched to a gene: 5. Here the CDR3 DNA reads TGCGCCAGCAGCTTAGGCGGGAGAGGCTACAATGAGCAGTTCTTC. Amino acid sequence: CASSLGGRGYNEQFF.

The rearrangement joins TRBV6-6 to TRBJ2-7; either TRBD1 or TRBD2 may supply D (5 bases each). Germline V CDR1 and CDR2: MNHNY, SVGAGI (reference sequence). Trimming shortened V by 7 bases and J by 2 bases, and 18 bases separated the two germline ends. There are 15 residues in the CDR3. The CDR3 reads CASTTARGTTYEQYF. In nucleotides, the CDR3 is TGTGCCAGCACTACAGCGAGGGGAACTACCTACGAGCAGTACTTC.

This chain uses TRBV6-6 with TRBJ2-7, with 9 bases aligning to TRBD1. With 5 bases clipped from V and 1 base from J, the junction kept 6 bases outside the gene matches. Germline V gene sequence: CDR1 MNHNY, CDR2 SVGAGI (reference sequence). This CDR3 region has 15 residues. In nucleotides, the CDR3 is TGTGCCAGCAGTGGGACAGGGTATGATTCCTACGAGCAGTACTTC. Its translation is CASSGTGYDSYEQYF.

The chain has TRBV2 and TRBJ1-6, with 7 bases identical to TRBD1. The CDR3 sequence is 12 residues long. Germline V gene sequence: CDR1 SNHLY, CDR2 FYNNEI. With 10 bases clipped from V and 10 bases from J, the junction kept 7 bases outside the gene matches. CDR3 coding DNA: TGTGCCACCAGGGGGACGGGCTCACCCCTCCACTTT. Its translation: CATRGTGSPLHF.

In DNA form, the CDR3 reads TGCGCCAGCAGCCAAGATCAACGTACAGATACGCAGTATTTT. It encodes CASSQDQRTDTQYF. This sequence joins TRBV4-3 and TRBJ2-3; D remains ambiguous. This CDR3 region has 14 residues. CDR1 LGHNA and CDR2 YSLEER come from the germline V gene. Trimming took 0 bases from V and 3 from J, leaving 7 bases between them.

This clone has only one observation. V gene TRBV3-1 (or the pseudogene TRBV3-2) combines with J gene TRBJ2-5, with D unresolved. The germline V gene encodes CDR1 LGHDT and CDR2 YNNKEL (reference sequence). CDR3 size: 13 residues. With 3 bases removed from V and 0 bases from J, the gap between germline ends came to 5 bases. The CDR3, as DNA: TGTGCCAGCAGCCACGGAAACCAAGAGACCCAGTACTTC. This translates into CASSHGNQETQYF.

The rearrangement joins TRBV12-2 to TRBJ2-5; no DNA check was done on the table's D call, TRBD1. TRBV12-2 is labeled a pseudogene. CDR3 length: 17 residues. The CDR3 bases are TGTGCAAGTCGCTTAGCCAAACACACGACATTCGCGGAGACCCAGTACTTC. Amino acids: CASRLAKHTTFAETQYF.

V is TRBV18 and J is TRBJ2-3; no clear D gene. Trimming took 3 bases from V and 5 from J, leaving 6 bases between them. Germline V gives CDR1 KGHSH, CDR2 LQKENI. There are 12 residues in the CDR3. For the CDR3, the DNA is TGTGCCAGCTCACCGCAGGTAGATACGCAGTATTTT. This codes for CASSPQVDTQYF.

This clone has a handful of counts. This chain joins TRBV4-1 and TRBJ1-1; perhaps TRBD1 as D (6 bases). CDR1 is MGHRA, CDR2 YSYEKL, per germline. The CDR3 length is 16 residues. Trimming cost V 1 base and J 4 bases, with 16 bases left between them. CDR3 protein: CASSQGSGAWSTEAFF. The CDR3 DNA follows: TGCGCCAGCAGCCAAGGGTCAGGGGCTTGGAGCACTGAAGCTTTCTTT.

The rearrangement links TRBV7-9 to TRBJ2-7; TRBD1 is a possible D gene (6 bases). The germline V gene encodes CDR1 SEHNR and CDR2 FQNEAQ (reference sequence). V was cut by 3 bases and J by 6 bases, with 21 bases left in between. This CDR3 region has 16 residues. Written as DNA, the CDR3 is TGTGCCAGCAGCTTCTGGGAATCGGACAGCGACTTCGAGCAGTACTTC. As protein: CASSFWESDSDFEQYF.

This clone has only a few counts. This chain links TRBV24-1 with TRBJ1-5; D uncertain. Trimming stripped 3 bases from V and 3 bases from J, with 2 bases between. From germline, CDR1 is KGHDR and CDR2 SFDVKD. The CDR3 consists of 12 residues. The CDR3 loop reads CATSDPNQPQHF. CDR3 DNA: TGTGCCACCAGTGATCCCAATCAGCCCCAGCATTTT.

This clone was seen only once. This chain joins TRBV7-9 and TRBJ1-1, with 11 bases identical to TRBD1. Unmatched junction bases numbered 17, after V lost 11 bases and J lost 0 bases. The CDR3 length is 18 residues. Germline V gene sequence: CDR1 SEHNR, CDR2 FQNEAQ (reference sequence). CDR3: CALMSPGQGASMNTEAFF. The CDR3 DNA follows: TGTGCCCTGATGTCCCCCGGACAGGGGGCTAGCATGAACACTGAAGCTTTCTTT. The full variable domain, its missing parts supplied by reference TRBV7-9 and TRBJ1-1, is DTGVSQNPRHKITKRGQNVTFRCDPISEHNRLYWYRQTLGQGPEFLTYFQNEAQLEKSRLLSDRFSAERPKGSFSTLEIQRTEQGDSAMYLCALMSPGQGASMNTEAFFGQGTRLTVV.

The V gene is TRBV9, the J gene TRBJ1-1, with 7 bases lining up with TRBD1. This CDR3 has 15 amino acids. The germline V gene has CDR1 SGDLS and CDR2 YYNGEE. V gave up 0 bases and J gave up 5 bases; unmatched junction bases: 7. In DNA, the CDR3 is TGTGCCAGCAGCGTAGTAGTGACAGGGACTACTGAAGCTTTCTTT. Residues: CASSVVVTGTTEAFF.

The chain carries TRBV6-6 and TRBJ2-2; D is unresolved. The germline gives CDR1 MNHNY, CDR2 SVGAGI (reference sequence). The V and J ends lost 7 bases and 1 base respectively, with 7 bases between them. The CDR3 is 13 residues long. The CDR3 loop reads CASNLLNTGELFF. The DNA for the CDR3 is TGTGCCAGCAACCTCCTGAACACCGGGGAGCTGTTTTTT.